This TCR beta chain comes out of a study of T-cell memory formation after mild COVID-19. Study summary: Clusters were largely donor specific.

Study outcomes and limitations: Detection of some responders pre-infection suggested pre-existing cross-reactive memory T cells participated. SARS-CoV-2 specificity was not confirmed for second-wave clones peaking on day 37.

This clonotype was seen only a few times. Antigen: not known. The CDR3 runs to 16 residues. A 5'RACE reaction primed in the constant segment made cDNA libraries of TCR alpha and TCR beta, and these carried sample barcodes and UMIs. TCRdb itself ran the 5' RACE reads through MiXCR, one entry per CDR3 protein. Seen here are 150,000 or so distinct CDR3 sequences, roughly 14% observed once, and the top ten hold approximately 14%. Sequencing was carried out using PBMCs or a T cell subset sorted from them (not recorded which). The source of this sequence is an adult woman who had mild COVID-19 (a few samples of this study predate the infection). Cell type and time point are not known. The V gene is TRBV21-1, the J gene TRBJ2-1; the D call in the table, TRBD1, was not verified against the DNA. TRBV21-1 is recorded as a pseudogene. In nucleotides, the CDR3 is TGTGCCAGCAGCAAAGGGCGGCCGGGGTGTCGTGATGAGCAGTTCTTC. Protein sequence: CASSKGRPGCRDEQFF.